The 8 T cell receptor beta chains in this list originate from one sample, sequenced in a study of Graves' ophthalmopathy and Graves' hyperthyroidism. Investigators amplified TCR beta CDR3 regions from RNA transcripts. The first round was an RT-PCR with HTBI primers, and the second round was a multiplex PCR. TCRdb reprocessed the multiplex PCR reads via MiXCR and lists one record per CDR3 protein. This table holds 500,000 to 700,000 distinct CDR3 sequences, approximately 35% found once. Sample: peripheral blood or thyroid tissue (not recorded which). The receptors were sampled from an adult man with Graves' hyperthyroidism.

V and J are TRBV10-3 and TRBJ2-5; perhaps D is TRBD1 or TRBD2 (5 bases each). The CDR3 extends over 15 amino acids. Germline V lookup: CDR1 ENHRY, CDR2 SYGVKD. Trimming removed 4 bases at V and 9 bases at J, with 21 bases between. The chain's CDR3 is CAISGTGHSNQPQYF. Written as DNA, the CDR3 is TGTGCCATCAGTGGAACGGGGCATAGCAATCAGCCCCAGTACTTC.

The sample holds a few counts of this clonotype. The chain recombines TRBV2 with TRBJ1-6; TRBD1 agrees at 7 bases. The germline CDR1 and CDR2 sequences are SNHLY and FYNNEI. This CDR3 comprises 13 residues. CDR3: CGGSGTANSPLHF. The CDR3, as DNA: TGTGGAGGCTCCGGGACAGCAAATTCACCCCTCCACTTT.

This clonotype was recorded a few times. The V and J genes are TRBV2 and TRBJ1-4, with TRBD1 matching 7 bases. The CDR3 runs 13 residues. The germline CDR1 and CDR2 sequences are SNHLY and FYNNEI. Losses at the gene ends were 10 bases for V and 6 bases for J; bases not matched to a gene: 8. In nucleotides, the CDR3 is TGTGCCACGAAGAGAGGGGGCGATGAAAAACTGTTTTTT. It specifies CATKRGGDEKLFF. Looking up the rest from reference TRBV2 and TRBJ1-4 gives the full variable domain: EPEVTQTPSHQVTQMGQEVILRCVPISNHLYFYWYRQILGQKVEFLVSFYNNEISEKSEIFDDQFSVERPDGSNFTLKIRSTKLEDSAMYFCATKRGGDEKLFFGSGTQLSVL.

The chain is built from TRBV10-3 and TRBJ2-7, with TRBD2 matching over 8 bases. The J call may not be correct, given that the DNA end is closer to TRBJ2-1. Germline values: CDR1 ENHRY, CDR2 SYGVKD. The CDR3 sequence is 14 residues long. The CDR3 here is CAIKSGGSYNEQFF. The CDR3 nucleotides are TGTGCCATCAAAAGCGGGGGCTCCTACAATGAGCAGTTCTTC.

CDR3 sequence reads: CSARAGAIGEKLFF. The CDR3 DNA reads as TGCAGTGCTAGAGCAGGGGCGATAGGAGAAAAACTGTTTTTT. This chain links TRBV20-1 with TRBJ1-4; D is perhaps TRBD1 (6 bases). Germline lookup yields CDR1 DFQATT and CDR2 SNEGSKA (reference sequence). Trimming cost V 1 base and J 8 bases, with 14 bases left between them. The CDR3 runs 14 residues.

On this clonotype: Since the CDR3 does not end with the conserved phenylalanine or tryptophan, this likely comes from a read error. The chain has TRBV5-1 and TRBJ1-1, with 8 bases that match TRBD1. The J segment lost 1 base and the V segment lost 4 bases, leaving 6 bases of the junction unmatched. Germline V gene sequence: CDR1 SGHRS, CDR2 YFSETQ. The CDR3 has 15 residues. The DNA for the CDR3 is TGCGCCAGCAGCGAAAGACAGGGGAGGAACACTGAAGCTTTCCTT. It codes for CASSERQGRNTEAFL.

On this clonotype: A much larger clone lies a single base off, so this may be a read error. The chain uses TRBV24-1 and TRBJ2-6, with 9 bases identical to TRBD1. Germline values: CDR1 KGHDR, CDR2 SFDVKD. Trimming at V came to 6 bases and at J to 2 bases, leaving 7 bases not matched to a gene. The CDR3 spans 17 residues. The CDR3 reads CATSYRGRLAGANVLTF. The CDR3 bases are TGTGCCACCAGTTACAGGGGGCGGCTTGCTGGGGCCAACGTCCTGACTTTC.

This clonotype was counted at least ten times. This chain joins TRBV29-1 and TRBJ1-2; D unclear. CDR3 length: 12 residues. V was shortened by 3 bases and J by 5 bases, with 10 bases between the two germline ends. Looked up from germline, CDR1 is SQVTM and CDR2 is ANQGSEA. CDR3 loop: CSVDPLGYGYTF. CDR3 sequence (DNA): TGCAGCGTTGATCCCCTAGGGTATGGCTACACCTTC.